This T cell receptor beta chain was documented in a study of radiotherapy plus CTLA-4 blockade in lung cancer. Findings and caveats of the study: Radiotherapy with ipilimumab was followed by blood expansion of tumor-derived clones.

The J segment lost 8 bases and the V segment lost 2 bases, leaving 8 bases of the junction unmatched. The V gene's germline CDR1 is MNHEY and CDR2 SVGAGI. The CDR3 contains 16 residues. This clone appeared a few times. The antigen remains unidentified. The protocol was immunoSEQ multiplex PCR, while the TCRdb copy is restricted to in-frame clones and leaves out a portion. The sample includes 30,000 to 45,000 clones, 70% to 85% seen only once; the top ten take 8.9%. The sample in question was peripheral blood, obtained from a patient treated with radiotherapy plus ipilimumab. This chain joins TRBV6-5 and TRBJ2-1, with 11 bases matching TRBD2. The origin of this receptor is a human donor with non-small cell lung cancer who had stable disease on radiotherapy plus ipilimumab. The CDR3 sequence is CASSYALAGGNHEQFF. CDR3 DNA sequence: TGTGCCAGCAGTTACGCGTTAGCGGGGGGGAACCATGAGCAGTTCTTC.